These 8 T cell receptor beta chains were sequenced from one sample in a study of cytomegalovirus exposure and HLA in healthy donors. In the PCR, 60 Vbeta and 13 Jbeta primers were used. The method was immunoSEQ multiplex PCR; TCRdb's version includes in-frame clones alone and lacks a portion of them. The repertoire holds more than 95,000 clones, with around four fifths as singletons. Material for sequencing was PBMCs. The receptors were sampled from a woman in her thirties or forties in good health and CMV-seropositive.

The chain combines TRBV5-1 with TRBJ1-4, with a possible D match to TRBD1 (5 bases). This CDR3 is built from 14 residues. The germline V and J ends were trimmed by 7 bases and 4 bases, with 14 bases remaining between them. CDR1 is SGHRS, CDR2 YFSETQ, per germline. The CDR3 nucleotides read TGCGCCAGCGGCCAGGGAGCGGGTAATGAAAAACTGTTTTTT. Protein: CASGQGAGNEKLFF.

The chain combines TRBV11-3 with TRBJ1-1, with TRBD1 matching 11 bases. V shed 5 bases and J 5 bases; nucleotides not matched to a gene: 10. Germline lookup yields CDR1 SGHNT and CDR2 YENEEA. The CDR3 totals 16 residues. The CDR3 DNA follows: TGTGCCAGCAGCCACCCCCGGACAGGGGGCGGGACTGAAGCTTTCTTT. Translation: CASSHPRTGGGTEAFF.

The chain uses TRBV5-1 and TRBJ2-7; 8 bases align to TRBD1. There are 16 residues in the CDR3. The V gene end was trimmed by 1 base and the J gene end by 0 bases; junction bases not matched to a gene: 6. Germline CDR1 SGHRS, CDR2 YFSETQ. The CDR3 here is CASSLKTGASSYEQYF. CDR3 DNA: TGCGCCAGCAGCTTGAAGACAGGGGCGAGCTCCTACGAGCAGTACTTC.

This sequence joins TRBV9 and TRBJ2-7; 14 nucleotides agree with TRBD2. There are 17 residues in the CDR3. Germline assignment: CDR1 SGDLS and CDR2 YYNGEE. Unmatched junction bases numbered 13, after V lost 4 bases and J lost 7 bases. The CDR3 region is CASSPSPGTSGSREQYF. The CDR3 nucleotides are TGTGCCAGCAGCCCCTCACCCGGGACTAGCGGGAGTAGGGAGCAGTACTTC.

The J gene is TRBJ2-3, the V gene TRBV30; unclear D gene. The V gene's germline CDR1 is GTSNPN and CDR2 SVGIG (reference sequence). CDR3 length equals 11 residues. Trimming took 3 bases from V and 6 from J, leaving 7 bases between them. The CDR3 DNA reads as TGTGCCTGGAGCCCTGCGGATACGCAGTATTTT. Amino acid sequence: CAWSPADTQYF.

The chain couples TRBV5-1 to TRBJ1-3, with D possibly TRBD1 on 5 matching bases. The CDR3 is 17 residues long. Trimming took 0 bases from V and 0 from J, leaving 13 bases between them. Germline CDR1 reads SGHRS; CDR2 reads YFSETQ. Written as DNA, the CDR3 is TGCGCCAGCAGCTTGGGCGTCGGGGGGTCCTCTGGAAACACCATATATTTT. It codes for CASSLGVGGSSGNTIYF.

The sample holds one count of this clone. The rearrangement links TRBV2 to TRBJ2-1, with 7 nucleotides matching TRBD2. The CDR3 has 14 amino acids. J was trimmed by 5 bases and V by 10 bases; bases with no gene match: 11. The germline V gene has CDR1 SNHLY and CDR2 FYNNEI. The CDR3 loop reads CATKLASRNNEQFF. CDR3 nucleotide sequence: TGTGCCACGAAACTAGCGTCTCGCAACAATGAGCAGTTCTTC.

The J gene is TRBJ2-3, the V gene TRBV29-1, with TRBD1 identical over 9 bases. From germline, CDR1 is SQVTM and CDR2 ANQGSEA. The CDR3 contains 13 residues. J lost 7 bases, V lost 4 bases, and 6 bases had no gene match. The CDR3 DNA is TGCAGCGTTGCGGGACAGGGTATGAATACGCAGTATTTT. Amino acid sequence: CSVAGQGMNTQYF.